This T cell receptor (beta chain) is from a study of control samples from healthy donors and cancer patients. Of note for this clone: Because the CDR3's place on the DNA is in doubt, the DNA is left out and the CDR3 is given as listed by TCRdb.

Clones were sequenced by immunoSEQ multiplex PCR, and TCRdb holds only the in-frame ones, with some missing. The data show around 170,000 clones, almost 90% seen once. Ends included, the CDR3 has 13 residues. From germline, CDR1 is SGDLS and CDR2 YYNGEE. The chain joins TRBV9 to TRBJ2-1; the table's D gene call, TRBD1, was not cross checked with the DNA. Material: blood. The clonotype originates from a woman aged 50 to 60 in good health. The CDR3 loop is CASSVGQGAEKFF.